Many counts were recorded for the clone carrying this T cell receptor beta chain. Its antigen is not identified. Construction of TCR beta libraries relied on iRepertoire HTBI primers and on Arm-PCR targeting CDR3 regions. TCRdb reprocessed the multiplex PCR reads via MiXCR and lists one record per CDR3 protein. The data show around 500,000 distinct CDR3 sequences, about 20% seen once. As to time point: persistent/refractory GD, antithyroid drugs over 5 years with positive TRAb. PBMC-extracted RNA yielded the TCR library. CDR1 is MNHNS and CDR2 is SASEGT in the germline V gene. V shed 5 bases and J shed 1 base, with 15 bases lying between them. The CDR3 spans 15 residues. The data were taken from a study of regulatory T cells in long-lasting Graves disease. Findings of the study overall: Persistent patients had a count of shared public clonotypes (2,741) that exceeded that of new patients (roughly 1,000). TRBV28, TRBJ1-2 and TRBJ2-5 were segments that persistent disease favored.

The sample consisted of peripheral blood mononuclear cells (PBMCs), taken when the disease was refractory, from a patient treated with antithyroid drugs. The gene calls are TRBV6-1 and TRBJ2-7; D gene unclear. The receptor's source is a female donor with Graves disease. CDR3 protein: CASSPDPGLSYEQYF. The CDR3 bases are TGTGCCAGCAGTCCAGACCCGGGCCTTTCCTACGAGCAGTACTTC.